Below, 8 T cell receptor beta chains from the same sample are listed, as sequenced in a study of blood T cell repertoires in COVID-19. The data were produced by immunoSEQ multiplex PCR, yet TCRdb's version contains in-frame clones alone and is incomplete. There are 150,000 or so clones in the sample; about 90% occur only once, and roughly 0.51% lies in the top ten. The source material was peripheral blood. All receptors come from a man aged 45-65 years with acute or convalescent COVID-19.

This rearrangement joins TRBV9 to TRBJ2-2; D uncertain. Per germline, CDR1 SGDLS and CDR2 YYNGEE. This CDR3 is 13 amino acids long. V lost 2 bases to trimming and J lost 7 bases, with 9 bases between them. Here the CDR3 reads CASSVDMVGELFF. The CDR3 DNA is TGTGCCAGCAGCGTCGACATGGTCGGGGAGCTGTTTTTT.

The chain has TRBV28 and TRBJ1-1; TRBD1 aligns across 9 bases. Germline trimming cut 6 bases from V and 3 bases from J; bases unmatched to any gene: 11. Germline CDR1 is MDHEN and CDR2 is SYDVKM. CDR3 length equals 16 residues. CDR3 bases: TGTGCCAGCAGCAAAACAGGGGGCGGGGTACACACTGAAGCTTTCTTT. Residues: CASSKTGGGVHTEAFF.

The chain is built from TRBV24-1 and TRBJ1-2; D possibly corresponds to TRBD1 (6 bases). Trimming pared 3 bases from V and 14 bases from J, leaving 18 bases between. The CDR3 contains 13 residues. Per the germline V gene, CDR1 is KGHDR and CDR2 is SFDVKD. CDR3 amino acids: CATSDGTRWPSTF. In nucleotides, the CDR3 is TGTGCCACCAGTGATGGGACAAGGTGGCCTAGTACCTTC.

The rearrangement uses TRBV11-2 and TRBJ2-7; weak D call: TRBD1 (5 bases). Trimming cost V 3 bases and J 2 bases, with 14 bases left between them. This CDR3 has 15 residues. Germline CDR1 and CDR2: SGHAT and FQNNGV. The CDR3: CASSFNAGSTYEQYF. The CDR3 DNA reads TGTGCCAGCAGCTTTAACGCAGGGTCAACCTACGAGCAGTACTTC.

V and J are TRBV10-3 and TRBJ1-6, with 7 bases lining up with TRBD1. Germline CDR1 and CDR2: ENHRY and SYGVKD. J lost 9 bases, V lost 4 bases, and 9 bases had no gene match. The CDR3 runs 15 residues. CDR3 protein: CAISVSPGQSSPLHF. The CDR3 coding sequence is TGTGCCATCAGTGTGTCGCCGGGACAGAGTTCACCCCTCCACTTT.

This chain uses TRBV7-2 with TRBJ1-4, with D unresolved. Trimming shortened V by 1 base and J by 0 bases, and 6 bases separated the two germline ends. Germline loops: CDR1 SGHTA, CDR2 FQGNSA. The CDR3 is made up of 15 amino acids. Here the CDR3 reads CASSLVGSTNEKLFF. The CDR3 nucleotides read TGTGCCAGCAGCTTAGTTGGCTCAACTAATGAAAAACTGTTTTTT.

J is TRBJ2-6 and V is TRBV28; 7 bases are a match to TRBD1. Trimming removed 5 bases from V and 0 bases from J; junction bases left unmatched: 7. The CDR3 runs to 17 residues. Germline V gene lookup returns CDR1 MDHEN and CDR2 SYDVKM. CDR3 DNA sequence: TGTGCCAGCAGTACCCATCACAGGGGCTCTGGGGCCAACGTCCTGACTTTC. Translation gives CASSTHHRGSGANVLTF.

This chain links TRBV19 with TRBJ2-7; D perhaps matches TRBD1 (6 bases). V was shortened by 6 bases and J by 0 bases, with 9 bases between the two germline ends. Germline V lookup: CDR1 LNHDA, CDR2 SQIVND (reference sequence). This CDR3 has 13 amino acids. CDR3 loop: CASRARGSYEQYF. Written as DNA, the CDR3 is TGTGCCAGTAGAGCCAGGGGCTCCTACGAGCAGTACTTC.